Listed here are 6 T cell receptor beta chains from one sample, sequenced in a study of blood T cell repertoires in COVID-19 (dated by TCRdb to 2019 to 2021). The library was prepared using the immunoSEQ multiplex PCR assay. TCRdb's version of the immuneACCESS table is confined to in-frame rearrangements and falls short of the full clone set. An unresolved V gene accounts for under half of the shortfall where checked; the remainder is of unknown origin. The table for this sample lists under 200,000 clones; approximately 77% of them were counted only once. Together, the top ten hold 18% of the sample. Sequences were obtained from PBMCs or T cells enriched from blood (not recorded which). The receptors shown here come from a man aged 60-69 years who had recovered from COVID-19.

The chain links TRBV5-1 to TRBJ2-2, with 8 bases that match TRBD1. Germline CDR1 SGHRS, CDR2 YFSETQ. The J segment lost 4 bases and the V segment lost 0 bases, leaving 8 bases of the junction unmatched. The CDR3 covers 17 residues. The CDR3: CASSLAPQGAATGELFF. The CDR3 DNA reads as TGCGCCAGCAGCTTGGCTCCGCAGGGGGCTGCCACCGGGGAGCTGTTTTTT.

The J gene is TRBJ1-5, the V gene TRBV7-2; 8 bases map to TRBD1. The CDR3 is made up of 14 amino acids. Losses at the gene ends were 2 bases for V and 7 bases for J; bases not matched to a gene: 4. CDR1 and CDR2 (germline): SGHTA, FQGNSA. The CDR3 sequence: CASSLRQGAQPQHF. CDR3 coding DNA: TGTGCCAGCAGCTTAAGGCAGGGGGCCCAGCCCCAGCATTTT.

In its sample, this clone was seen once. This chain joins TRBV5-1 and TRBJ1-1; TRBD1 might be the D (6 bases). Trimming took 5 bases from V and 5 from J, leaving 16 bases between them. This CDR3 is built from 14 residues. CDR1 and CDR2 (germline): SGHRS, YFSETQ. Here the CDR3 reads CASSPGTSRTEAFF. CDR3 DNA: TGCGCCAGCAGTCCAGGGACATCACGGACTGAAGCTTTCTTT.

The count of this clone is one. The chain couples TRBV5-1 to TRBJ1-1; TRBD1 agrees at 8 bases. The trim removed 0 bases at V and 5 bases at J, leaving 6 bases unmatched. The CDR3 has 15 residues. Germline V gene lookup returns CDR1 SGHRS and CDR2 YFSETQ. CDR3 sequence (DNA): TGCGCCAGCAGCTTGGATACAGGGGGAAAAACTGAAGCTTTCTTT. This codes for CASSLDTGGKTEAFF.

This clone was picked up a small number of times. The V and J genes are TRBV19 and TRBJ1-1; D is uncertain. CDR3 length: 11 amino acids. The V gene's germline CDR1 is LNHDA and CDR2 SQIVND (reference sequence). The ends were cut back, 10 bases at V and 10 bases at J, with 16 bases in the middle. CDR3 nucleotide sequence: TGTGCCACGACGGGAGCAGCGGGAGCTTTCTTT. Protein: CATTGAAGAFF.

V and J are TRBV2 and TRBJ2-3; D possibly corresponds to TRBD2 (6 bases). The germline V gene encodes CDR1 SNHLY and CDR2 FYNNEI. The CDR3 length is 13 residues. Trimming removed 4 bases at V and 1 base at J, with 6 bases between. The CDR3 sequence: CASSGEGTDTQYF. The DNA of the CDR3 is TGTGCCAGCAGTGGGGAGGGCACAGATACGCAGTATTTT.